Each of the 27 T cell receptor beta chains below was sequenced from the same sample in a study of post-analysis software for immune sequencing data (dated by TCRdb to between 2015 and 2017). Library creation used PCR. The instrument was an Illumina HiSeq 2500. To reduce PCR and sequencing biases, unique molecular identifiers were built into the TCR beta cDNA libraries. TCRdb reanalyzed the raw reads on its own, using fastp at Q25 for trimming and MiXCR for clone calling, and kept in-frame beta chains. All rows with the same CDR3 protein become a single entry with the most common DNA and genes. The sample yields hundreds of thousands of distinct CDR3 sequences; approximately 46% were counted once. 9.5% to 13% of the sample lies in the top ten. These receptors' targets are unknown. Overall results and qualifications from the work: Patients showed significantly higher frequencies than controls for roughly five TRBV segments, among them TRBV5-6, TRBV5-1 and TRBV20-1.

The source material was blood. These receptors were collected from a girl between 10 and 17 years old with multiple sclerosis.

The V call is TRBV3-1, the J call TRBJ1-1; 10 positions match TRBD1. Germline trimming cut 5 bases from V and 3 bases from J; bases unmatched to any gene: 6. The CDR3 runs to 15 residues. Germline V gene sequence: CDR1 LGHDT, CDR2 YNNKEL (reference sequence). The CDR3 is CASSFTGTGDTEAFF. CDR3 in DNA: TGTGCCAGCAGCTTTACCGGGACAGGGGACACTGAAGCTTTCTTT.

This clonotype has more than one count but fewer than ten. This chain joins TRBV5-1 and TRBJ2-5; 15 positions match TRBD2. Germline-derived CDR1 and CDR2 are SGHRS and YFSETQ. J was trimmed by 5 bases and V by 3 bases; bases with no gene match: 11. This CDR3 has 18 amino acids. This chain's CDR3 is CASSSEGTSGRNMETQYF. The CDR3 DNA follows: TGCGCCAGCAGCTCCGAGGGGACTAGCGGGAGGAACATGGAGACCCAGTACTTC.

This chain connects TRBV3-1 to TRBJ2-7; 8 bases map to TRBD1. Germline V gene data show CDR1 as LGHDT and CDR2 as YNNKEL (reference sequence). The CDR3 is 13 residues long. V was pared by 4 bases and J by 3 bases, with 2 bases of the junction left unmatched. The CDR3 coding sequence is TGTGCCAGCAGCCGGGACAGGTTCTACGAGCAGTACTTC. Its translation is CASSRDRFYEQYF.

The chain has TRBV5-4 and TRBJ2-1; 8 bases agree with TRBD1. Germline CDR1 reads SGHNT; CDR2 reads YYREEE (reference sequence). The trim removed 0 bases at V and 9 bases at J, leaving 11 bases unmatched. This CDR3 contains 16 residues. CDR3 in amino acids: CASSLGFGQGAIEQFF. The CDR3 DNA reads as TGTGCCAGCAGCTTGGGATTCGGTCAGGGGGCGATTGAGCAGTTCTTC.

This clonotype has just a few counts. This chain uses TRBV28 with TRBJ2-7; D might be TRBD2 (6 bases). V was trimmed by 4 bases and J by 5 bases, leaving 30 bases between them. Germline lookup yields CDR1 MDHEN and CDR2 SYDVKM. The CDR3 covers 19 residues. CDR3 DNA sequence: TGTGCCAGCAGTTCGTCTTCAATCGTATATCGGGAGAGATTCCACGAGCAGTACTTC. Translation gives CASSSSSIVYRERFHEQYF.

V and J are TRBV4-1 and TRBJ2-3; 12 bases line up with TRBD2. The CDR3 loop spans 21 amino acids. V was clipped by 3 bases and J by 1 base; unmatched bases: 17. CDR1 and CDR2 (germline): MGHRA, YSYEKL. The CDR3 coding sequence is TGCGCCAGCAGCCAGAGGGTCCCCGAAAAGGGACTAGCGGGTCGCACAGATACGCAGTATTTT. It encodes CASSQRVPEKGLAGRTDTQYF.

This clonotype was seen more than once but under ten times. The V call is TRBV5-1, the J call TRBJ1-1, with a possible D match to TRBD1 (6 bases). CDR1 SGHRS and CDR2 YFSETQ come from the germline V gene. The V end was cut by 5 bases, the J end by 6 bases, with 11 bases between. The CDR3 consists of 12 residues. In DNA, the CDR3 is TGCGCCAGCAGTCCGACAGGCCCTGAAGCTTTCTTT. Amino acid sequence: CASSPTGPEAFF.

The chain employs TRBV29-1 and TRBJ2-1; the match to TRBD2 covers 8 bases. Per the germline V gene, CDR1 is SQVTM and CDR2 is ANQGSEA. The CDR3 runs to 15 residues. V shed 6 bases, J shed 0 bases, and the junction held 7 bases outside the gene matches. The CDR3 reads CSVDIAGFSYNEQFF. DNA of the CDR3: TGCAGCGTAGATATAGCGGGATTCTCCTACAATGAGCAGTTCTTC.

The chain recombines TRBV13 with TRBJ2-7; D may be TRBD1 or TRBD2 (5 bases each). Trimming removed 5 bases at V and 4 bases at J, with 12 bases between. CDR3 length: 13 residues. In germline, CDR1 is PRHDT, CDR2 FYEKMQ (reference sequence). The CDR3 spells CASSAGASYEQYF. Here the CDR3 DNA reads TGTGCCAGCAGCGCCGGGGCTAGTTACGAGCAGTACTTC.

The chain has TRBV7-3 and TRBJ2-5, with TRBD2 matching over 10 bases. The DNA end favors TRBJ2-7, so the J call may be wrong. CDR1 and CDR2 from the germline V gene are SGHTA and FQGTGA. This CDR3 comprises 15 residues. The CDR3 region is CASRESGTSVHEQYF. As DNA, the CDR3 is TGTGCCAGCAGGGAATCCGGGACTAGCGTTCACGAGCAGTACTTC.

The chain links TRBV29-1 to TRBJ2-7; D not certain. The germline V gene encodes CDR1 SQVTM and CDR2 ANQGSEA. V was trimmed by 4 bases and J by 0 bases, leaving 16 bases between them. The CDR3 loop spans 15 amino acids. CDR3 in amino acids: CSVVGTTSSSYEQYF. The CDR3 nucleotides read TGCAGCGTTGTGGGTACCACCTCGAGCTCCTACGAGCAGTACTTC.

The CDR3 sequence: CASSSGTSDEQFF. CDR3 sequence (DNA): TGTGCCAGCTCATCCGGGACTAGCGATGAGCAGTTCTTC. This rearrangement joins TRBV18 to TRBJ2-1; 10 nucleotides align to TRBD2. Per the germline V gene, CDR1 is KGHSH and CDR2 is LQKENI. The CDR3 runs 13 residues. V lost 5 bases, J lost 8 bases, and 3 bases stayed unmatched.

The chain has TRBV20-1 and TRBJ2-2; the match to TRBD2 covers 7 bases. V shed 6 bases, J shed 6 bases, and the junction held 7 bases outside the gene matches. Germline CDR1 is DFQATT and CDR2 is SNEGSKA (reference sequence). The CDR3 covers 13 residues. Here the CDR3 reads CSASTGGPGELFF. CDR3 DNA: TGCAGTGCCAGCACGGGGGGTCCCGGGGAGCTGTTTTTT.

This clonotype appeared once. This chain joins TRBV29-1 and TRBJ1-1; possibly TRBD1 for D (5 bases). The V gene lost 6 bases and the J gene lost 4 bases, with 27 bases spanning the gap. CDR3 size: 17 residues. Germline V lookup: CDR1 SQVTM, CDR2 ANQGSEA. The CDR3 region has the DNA TGCAGCGTCCAAAAGACTGAGGGGACTGTCTGGGGCACTGAAGCTTTCTTT. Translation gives CSVQKTEGTVWGTEAFF.

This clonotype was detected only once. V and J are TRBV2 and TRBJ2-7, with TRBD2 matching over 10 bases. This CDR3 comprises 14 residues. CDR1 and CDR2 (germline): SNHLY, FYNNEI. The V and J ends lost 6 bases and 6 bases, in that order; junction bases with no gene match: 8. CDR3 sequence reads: CASRALAGVSEQYF. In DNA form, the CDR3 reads TGTGCCAGCAGGGCGCTAGCGGGAGTGTCCGAGCAGTACTTC.

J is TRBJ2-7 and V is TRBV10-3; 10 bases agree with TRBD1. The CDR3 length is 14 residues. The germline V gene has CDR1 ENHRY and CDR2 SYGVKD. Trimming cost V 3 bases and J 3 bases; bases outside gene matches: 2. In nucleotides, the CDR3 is TGTGCCATCAGTGAAGGGGACAGGGGCTACGAGCAGTACTTC. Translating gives CAISEGDRGYEQYF.

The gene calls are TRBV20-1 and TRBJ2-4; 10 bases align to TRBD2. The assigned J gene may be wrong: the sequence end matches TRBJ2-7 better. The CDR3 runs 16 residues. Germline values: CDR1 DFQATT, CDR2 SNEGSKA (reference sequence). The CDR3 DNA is TGCAGTGCTAGACCTCTAAGCGGGAGGGCCGCCTACGAGCAGTACTTC. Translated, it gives CSARPLSGRAAYEQYF.

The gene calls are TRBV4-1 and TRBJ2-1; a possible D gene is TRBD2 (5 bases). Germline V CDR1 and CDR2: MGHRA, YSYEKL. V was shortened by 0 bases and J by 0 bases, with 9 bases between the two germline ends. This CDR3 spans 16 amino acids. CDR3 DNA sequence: TGCGCCAGCAGCCAAGATGAACTAGACTCCTACAATGAGCAGTTCTTC. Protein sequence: CASSQDELDSYNEQFF.

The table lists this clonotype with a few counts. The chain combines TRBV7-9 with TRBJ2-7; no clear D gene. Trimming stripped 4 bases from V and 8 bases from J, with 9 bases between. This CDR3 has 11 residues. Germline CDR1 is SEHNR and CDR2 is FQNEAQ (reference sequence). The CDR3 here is CASSSDQKQYF. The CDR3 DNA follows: TGTGCCAGCAGCTCAGACCAGAAGCAGTACTTC.

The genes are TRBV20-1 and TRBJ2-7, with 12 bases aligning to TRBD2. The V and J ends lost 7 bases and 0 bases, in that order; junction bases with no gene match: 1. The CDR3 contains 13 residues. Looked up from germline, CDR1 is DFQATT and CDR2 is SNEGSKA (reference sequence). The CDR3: CSGTSGNSYEQYF. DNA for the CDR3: TGCAGTGGGACTAGCGGGAACTCCTACGAGCAGTACTTC.

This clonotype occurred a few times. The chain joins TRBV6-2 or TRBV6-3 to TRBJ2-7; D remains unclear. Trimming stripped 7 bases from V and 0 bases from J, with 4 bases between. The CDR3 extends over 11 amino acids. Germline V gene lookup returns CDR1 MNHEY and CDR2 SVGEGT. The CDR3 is CASMRSYEQYF. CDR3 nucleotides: TGTGCCAGCATGCGCTCCTACGAGCAGTACTTC.

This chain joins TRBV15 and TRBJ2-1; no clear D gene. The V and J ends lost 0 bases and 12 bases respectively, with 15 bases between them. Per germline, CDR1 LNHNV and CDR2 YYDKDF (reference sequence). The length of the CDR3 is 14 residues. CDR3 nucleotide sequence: TGTGCCACCAGCAGAGAGGTATCTAAGGGTGTGCAGTTCTTC. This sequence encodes CATSREVSKGVQFF. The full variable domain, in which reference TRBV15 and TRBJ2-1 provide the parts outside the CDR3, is DAMVIQNPRYQVTQFGKPVTLSCSQTLNHNVMYWYQQKSSQAPKLLFHYYDKDFNNEADTPDNFQSRRPNTSFCFLDIRSPGLGDTAMYLCATSREVSKGVQFFGPGTRLTVL.

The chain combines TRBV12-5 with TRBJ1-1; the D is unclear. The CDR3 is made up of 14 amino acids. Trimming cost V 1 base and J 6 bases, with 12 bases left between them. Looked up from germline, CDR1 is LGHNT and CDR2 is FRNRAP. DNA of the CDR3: TGTGCTAGTGGTTTGGCAAATGACGGGGCTGAAGCTTTCTTT. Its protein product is CASGLANDGAEAFF. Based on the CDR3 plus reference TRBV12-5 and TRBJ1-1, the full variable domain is DARVTQTPRHKVTEMGQEVTMRCQPILGHNTVFWYRQTMMQGLELLAYFRNRAPLDDSGMPKDRFSAEMPDATLATLKIQPSEPRDSAVYFCASGLANDGAEAFFGQGTRLTVV.

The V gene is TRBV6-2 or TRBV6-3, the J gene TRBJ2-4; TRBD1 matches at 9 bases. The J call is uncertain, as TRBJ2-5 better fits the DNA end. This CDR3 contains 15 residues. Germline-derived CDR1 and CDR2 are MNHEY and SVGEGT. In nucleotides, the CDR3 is TGTGCCAGCAGTCGAACCGGGACAGGGCAAGAGACCCAGTACTTC. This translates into CASSRTGTGQETQYF.

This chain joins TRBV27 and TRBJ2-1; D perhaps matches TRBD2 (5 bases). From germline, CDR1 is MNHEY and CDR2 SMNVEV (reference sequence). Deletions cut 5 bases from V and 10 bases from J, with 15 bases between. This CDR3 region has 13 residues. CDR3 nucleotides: TGTGCCAGCAGTACCGTAGGAGCGGCCGAGCAGTTCTTC. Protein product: CASSTVGAAEQFF.

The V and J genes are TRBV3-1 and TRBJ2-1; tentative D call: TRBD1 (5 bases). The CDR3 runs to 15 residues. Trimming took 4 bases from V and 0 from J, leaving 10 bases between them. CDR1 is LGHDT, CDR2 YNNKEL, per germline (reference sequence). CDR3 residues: CASSLHRPSYNEQFF. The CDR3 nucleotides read TGTGCCAGCAGCCTGCACAGGCCCTCCTACAATGAGCAGTTCTTC.

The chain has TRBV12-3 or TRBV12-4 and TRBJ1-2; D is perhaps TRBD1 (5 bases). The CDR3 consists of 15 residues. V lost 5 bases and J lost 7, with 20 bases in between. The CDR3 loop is CASSMRDSGLFGYTF. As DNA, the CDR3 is TGTGCCAGCAGTATGAGAGACTCGGGACTTTTTGGCTACACCTTC.